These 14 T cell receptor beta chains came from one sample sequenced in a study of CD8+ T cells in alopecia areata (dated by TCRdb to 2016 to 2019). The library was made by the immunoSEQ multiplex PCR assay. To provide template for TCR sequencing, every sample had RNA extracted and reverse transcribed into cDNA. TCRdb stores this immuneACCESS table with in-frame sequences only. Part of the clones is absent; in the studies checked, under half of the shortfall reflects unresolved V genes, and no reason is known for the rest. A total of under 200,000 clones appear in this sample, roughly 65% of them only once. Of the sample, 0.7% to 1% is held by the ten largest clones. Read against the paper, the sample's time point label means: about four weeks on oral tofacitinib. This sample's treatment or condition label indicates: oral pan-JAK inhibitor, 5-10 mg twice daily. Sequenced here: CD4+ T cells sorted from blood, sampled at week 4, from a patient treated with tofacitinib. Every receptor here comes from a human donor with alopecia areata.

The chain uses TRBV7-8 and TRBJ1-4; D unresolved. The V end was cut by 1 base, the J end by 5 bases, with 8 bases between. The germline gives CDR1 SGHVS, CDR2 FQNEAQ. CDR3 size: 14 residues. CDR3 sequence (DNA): TGTGCCAGCAGCTTAGGTACCAGCAATGAAAAACTGTTTTTT. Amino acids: CASSLGTSNEKLFF. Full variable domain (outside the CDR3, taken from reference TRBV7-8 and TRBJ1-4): GAGVSQSPRYKVAKRGQDVALRCDPISGHVSLFWYQQALGQGPEFLTYFQNEAQLDKSGLPSDRFFAERPEGSVSTLKIQRTQQEDSAVYLCASSLGTSNEKLFFGSGTQLSVL.

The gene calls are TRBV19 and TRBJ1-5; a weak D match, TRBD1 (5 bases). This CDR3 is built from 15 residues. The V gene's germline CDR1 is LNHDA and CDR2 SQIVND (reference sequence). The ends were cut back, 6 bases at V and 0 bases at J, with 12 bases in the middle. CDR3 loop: CASRGGDYSNQPQHF. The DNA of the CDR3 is TGTGCCAGTAGGGGGGGAGATTATAGCAATCAGCCCCAGCATTTT.

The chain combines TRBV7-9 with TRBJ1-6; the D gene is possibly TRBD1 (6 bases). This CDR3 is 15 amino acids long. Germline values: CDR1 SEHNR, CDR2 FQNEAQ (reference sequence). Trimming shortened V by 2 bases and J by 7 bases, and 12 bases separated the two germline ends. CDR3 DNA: TGTGCCAGCAGCTTAAGGGGGGCGAACAATTCACCCCTCCACTTT. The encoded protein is CASSLRGANNSPLHF.

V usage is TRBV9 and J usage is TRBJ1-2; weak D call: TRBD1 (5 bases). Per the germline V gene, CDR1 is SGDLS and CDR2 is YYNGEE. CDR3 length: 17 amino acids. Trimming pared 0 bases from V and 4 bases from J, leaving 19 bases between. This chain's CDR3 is CASSVAWGSRVLYGYTF. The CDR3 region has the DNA TGTGCCAGCAGCGTAGCATGGGGGTCCAGGGTGCTCTATGGCTACACCTTC. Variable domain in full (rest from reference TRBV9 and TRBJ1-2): DSGVTQTPKHLITATGQRVTLRCSPRSGDLSVYWYQQSLDQGLQFLIQYYNGEERAKGNILERFSAQQFPDLHSELNLSSLELGDSALYFCASSVAWGSRVLYGYTFGSGTRLTVV.

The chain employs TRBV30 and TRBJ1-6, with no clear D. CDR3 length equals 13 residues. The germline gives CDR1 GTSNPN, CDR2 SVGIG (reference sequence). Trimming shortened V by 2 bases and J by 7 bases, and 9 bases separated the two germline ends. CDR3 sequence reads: CAWSQDSNSPLHF. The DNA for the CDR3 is TGTGCCTGGAGTCAGGACTCGAATTCACCCCTCCACTTT.

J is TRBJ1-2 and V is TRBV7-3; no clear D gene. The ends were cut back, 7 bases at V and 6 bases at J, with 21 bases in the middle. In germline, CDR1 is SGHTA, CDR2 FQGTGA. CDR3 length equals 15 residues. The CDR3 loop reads CASTQDGSYLDGYTF. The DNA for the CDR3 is TGTGCCAGCACCCAGGACGGGTCGTACCTCGATGGCTACACCTTC.

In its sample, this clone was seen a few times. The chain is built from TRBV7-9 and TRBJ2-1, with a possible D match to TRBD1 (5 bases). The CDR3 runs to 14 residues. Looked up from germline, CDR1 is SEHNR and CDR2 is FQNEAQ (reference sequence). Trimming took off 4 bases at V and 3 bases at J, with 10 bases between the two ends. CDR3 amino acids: CASSYQGDYNEQFF. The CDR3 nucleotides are TGTGCCAGCAGCTATCAGGGCGACTACAATGAGCAGTTCTTC.

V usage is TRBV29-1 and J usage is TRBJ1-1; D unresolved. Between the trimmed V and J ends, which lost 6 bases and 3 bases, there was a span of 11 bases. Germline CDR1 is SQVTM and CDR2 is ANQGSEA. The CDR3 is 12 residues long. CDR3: CSVSDVDTEAFF. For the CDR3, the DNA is TGCAGCGTCTCGGACGTCGACACTGAAGCTTTCTTT.

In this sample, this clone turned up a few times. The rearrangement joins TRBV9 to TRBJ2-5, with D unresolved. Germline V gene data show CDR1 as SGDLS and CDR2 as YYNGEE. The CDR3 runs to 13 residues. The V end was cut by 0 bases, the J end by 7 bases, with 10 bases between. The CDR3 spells CASSVEQVGTQYF. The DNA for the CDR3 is TGTGCCAGCAGCGTAGAGCAGGTCGGGACCCAGTACTTC.

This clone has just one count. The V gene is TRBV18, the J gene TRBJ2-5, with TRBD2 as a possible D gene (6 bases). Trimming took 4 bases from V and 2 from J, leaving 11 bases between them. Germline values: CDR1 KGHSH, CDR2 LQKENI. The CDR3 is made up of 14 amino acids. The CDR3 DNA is TGTGCCAGCTCACGGACGGGAGCTCAAGAGACCCAGTACTTC. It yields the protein CASSRTGAQETQYF. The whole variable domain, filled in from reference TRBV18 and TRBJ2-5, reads NAGVMQNPRHLVRRRGQEARLRCSPMKGHSHVYWYRQLPEEGLKFMVYLQKENIIDESGMPKERFSAEFPKEGPSILRIQQVVRGDSAAYFCASSRTGAQETQYFGPGTRLLVL.

The CDR3, as DNA: TGTGCCAGCAGCGCCTCTCCGTCGGGAAGCTACACCTTC. Translated: CASSASPSGSYTF. This chain joins TRBV9 and TRBJ1-2; D unclear. The V gene's germline CDR1 is SGDLS and CDR2 YYNGEE. V lost 3 bases to trimming and J lost 9 bases, with 15 bases between them. The CDR3 extends over 13 amino acids.

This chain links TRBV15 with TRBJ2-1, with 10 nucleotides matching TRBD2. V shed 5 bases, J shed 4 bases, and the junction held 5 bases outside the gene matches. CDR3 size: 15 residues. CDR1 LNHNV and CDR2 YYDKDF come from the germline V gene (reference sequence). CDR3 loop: CATSRRSGGYNEQFF. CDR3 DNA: TGTGCCACCAGCCGCCGTAGCGGGGGGTACAATGAGCAGTTCTTC.

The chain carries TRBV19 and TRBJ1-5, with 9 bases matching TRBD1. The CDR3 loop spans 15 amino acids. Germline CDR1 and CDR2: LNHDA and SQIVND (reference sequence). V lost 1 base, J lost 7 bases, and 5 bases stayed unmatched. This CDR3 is CASSIVGTGSQPQHF. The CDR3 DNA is TGTGCCAGTAGTATAGTCGGGACAGGGAGCCAGCCCCAGCATTTT.

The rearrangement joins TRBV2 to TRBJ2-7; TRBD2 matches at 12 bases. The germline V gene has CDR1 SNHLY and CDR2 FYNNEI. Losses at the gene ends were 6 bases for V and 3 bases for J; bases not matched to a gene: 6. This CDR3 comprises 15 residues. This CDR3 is CASSPLAGGHYEQYF. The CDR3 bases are TGTGCCAGCAGCCCACTAGCGGGGGGACACTACGAGCAGTACTTC.